This T cell receptor (beta chain) was sequenced in a study of cytomegalovirus exposure and HLA in healthy donors. Germline V gene sequence: CDR1 SGHRS, CDR2 YFSETQ. The CDR3 is 15 amino acids. J gave up 5 bases and V 2 bases, and 5 bases lay outside the gene matches. Unrecorded immune exposure was likely among donors, who were nominally healthy when sampled. PCR primers comprised 60 Vbeta and 13 Jbeta primers. Method: immunoSEQ multiplex PCR; TCRdb's copy keeps in-frame clones and lacks some. The table lists approximately 100,000 clones, with 0.55% to 0.65% in the top ten. Sequences were obtained from PBMCs. The TCR comes from a man aged 45-60 years in good health and CMV-seronegative. The J gene is TRBJ2-5, the V gene TRBV5-1, with 11 nucleotides matching TRBD2. The CDR3 sequence is CASSLGTSGEETQYF. DNA of the CDR3: TGCGCCAGCAGCTTAGGGACTAGCGGTGAGGAGACCCAGTACTTC.